This T cell receptor (beta chain) stems from a study of PD-1 blockade in classical Hodgkin lymphoma. Relapse was seen in all patients after autologous stem cell transplantation, and brentuximab vedotin exposure was variable. V was pared by 1 base and J by 3 bases, with 7 bases between. Germline V CDR1 and CDR2: GTSNPN, SVGIG (reference sequence). This CDR3 has 12 residues. Here immunoSEQ multiplex PCR was the method, and the copy in TCRdb shows in-frame clones only, minus some. The sample includes about 37,000 clones, about 90% seen only once; the top ten take approximately 8.1%. This clonotype was sampled from a human donor with classical Hodgkin lymphoma. Sequencing was performed on peripheral blood mononuclear cells (PBMCs), taken before the second cycle of nivolumab. The chain is built from TRBV30 and TRBJ2-7; D is perhaps TRBD1 (6 bases). CDR3 bases: TGTGCCTGGAGTGGCAGGGGCTACGAGCAGTACTTC. Protein sequence: CAWSGRGYEQYF.